What follows describes a single TCR beta chain. The data derive from a study of shared clonotypes between healthy human individuals. The donors were adults (healthy and HIV-negative) with no recent acute infections or vaccinations. Profiling relied on immunoSEQ multiplex PCR, and the TCRdb table lists in-frame clones only, not all of them. This sample has more than 1.2 million clones, with just under 99% found just once. Germline V gene sequence: CDR1 LNHDA, CDR2 SQIVND (reference sequence). Trimming took 8 bases from V and 5 from J, leaving 27 bases between them. The CDR3 is made up of 17 amino acids.

V is TRBV19 and J is TRBJ2-5; D is possibly TRBD2 (7 bases). Sequenced sample: naive CD4+ T cells sorted from blood. The subset was: CD45RA+ positively selected. This clonotype was sampled from a man aged 25 to 40 in good health. CDR3 nucleotide sequence: TGTGCCAGTTCCCAGTGGGGGGGGCCGCTGGTTCAGGAGACCCAGTACTTC. Translated: CASSQWGGPLVQETQYF.